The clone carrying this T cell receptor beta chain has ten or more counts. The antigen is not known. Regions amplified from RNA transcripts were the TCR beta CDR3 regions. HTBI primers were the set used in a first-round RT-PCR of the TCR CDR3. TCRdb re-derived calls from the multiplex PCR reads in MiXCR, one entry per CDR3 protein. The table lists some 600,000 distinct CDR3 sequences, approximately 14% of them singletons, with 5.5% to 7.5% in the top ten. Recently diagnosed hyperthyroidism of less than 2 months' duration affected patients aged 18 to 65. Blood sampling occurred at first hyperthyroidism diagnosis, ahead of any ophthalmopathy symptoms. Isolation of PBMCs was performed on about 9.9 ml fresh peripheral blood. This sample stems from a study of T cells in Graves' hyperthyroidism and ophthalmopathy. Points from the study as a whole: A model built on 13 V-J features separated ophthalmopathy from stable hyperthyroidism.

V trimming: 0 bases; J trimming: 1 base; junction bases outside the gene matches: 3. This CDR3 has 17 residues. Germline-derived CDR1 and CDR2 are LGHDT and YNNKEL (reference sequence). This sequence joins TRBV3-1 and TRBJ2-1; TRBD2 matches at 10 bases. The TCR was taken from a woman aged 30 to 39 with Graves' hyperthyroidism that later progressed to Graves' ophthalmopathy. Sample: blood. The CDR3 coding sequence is TGTGCCAGCAGCCAAGATCAGCGGGAGGGTTCCTACAATGAGCAGTTCTTC. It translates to CASSQDQREGSYNEQFF.